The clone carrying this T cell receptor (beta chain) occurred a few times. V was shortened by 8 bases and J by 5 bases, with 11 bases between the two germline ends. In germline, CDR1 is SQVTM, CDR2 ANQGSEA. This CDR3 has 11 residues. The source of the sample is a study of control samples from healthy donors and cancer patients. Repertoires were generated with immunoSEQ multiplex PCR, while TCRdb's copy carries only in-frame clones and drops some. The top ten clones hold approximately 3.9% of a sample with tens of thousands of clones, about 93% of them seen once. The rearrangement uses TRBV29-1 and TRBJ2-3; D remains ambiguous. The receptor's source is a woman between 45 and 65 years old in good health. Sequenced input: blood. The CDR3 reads CSPGWGDTQYF. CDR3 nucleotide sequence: TGCAGCCCCGGATGGGGAGATACGCAGTATTTT.